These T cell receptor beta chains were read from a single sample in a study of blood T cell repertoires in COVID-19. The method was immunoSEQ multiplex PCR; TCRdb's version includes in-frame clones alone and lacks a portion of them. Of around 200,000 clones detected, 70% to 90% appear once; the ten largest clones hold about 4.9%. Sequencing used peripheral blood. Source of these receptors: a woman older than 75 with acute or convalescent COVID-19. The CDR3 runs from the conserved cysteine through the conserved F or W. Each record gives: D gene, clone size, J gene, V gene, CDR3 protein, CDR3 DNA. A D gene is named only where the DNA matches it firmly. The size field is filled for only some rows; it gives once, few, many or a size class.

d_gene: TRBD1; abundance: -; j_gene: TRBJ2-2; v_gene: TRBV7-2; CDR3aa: CASSFNRGGELFF; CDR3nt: TGTGCCAGCAGCTTCAACAGGGGTGGGGAGCTGTTTTTT
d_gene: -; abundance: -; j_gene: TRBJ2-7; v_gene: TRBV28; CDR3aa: CATTLGGADPYEQYF; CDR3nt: TGTGCCACCACCCTGGGAGGAGCGGACCCCTACGAGCAGTACTTC
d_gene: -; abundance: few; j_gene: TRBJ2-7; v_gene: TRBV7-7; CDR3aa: CASSPRLGGEQYF; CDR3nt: TGTGCTAGCAGCCCAAGACTGGGAGGCGAGCAGTACTTC
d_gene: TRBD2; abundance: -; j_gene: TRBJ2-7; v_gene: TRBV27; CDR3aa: CASTPGTSGGGEQYF; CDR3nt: TGTGCCAGCACTCCTGGGACTAGCGGTGGAGGTGAGCAGTACTTC
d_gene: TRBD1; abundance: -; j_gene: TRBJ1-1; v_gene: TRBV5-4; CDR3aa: CASSLLLGTVINTEAFF; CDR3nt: TGTGCCAGCAGTCTTCTCCTCGGGACAGTTATCAACACTGAAGCTTTCTTT
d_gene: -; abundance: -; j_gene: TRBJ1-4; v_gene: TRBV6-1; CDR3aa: CASSESAGFNEKLFF; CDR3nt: TGTGCCAGCAGTGAATCGGCAGGGTTTAATGAAAAACTGTTTTTT
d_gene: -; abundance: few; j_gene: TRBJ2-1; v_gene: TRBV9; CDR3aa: CASSASSGQGTYNEQFF; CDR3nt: TGTGCCAGCAGCGCCTCATCGGGTCAAGGCACCTACAATGAGCAGTTCTTC
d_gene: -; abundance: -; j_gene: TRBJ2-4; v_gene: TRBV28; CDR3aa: CASSLYGGGILVQYF; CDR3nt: TGTGCCAGCAGTTTATATGGCGGGGGCATATTAGTTCAGTACTTC
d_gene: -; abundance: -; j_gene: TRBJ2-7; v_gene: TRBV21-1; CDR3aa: CASSSTGTVYEQYF; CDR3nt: TGTGCCAGCAGCAGCACGGGGACTGTCTACGAGCAGTACTTC
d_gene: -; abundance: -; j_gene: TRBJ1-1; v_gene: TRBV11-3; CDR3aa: CASSQGASPEVFF; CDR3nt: TGTGCCAGCAGCCAAGGTGCCTCCCCCGAGGTTTTCTTT
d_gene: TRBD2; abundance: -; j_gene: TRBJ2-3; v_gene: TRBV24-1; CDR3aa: CATSVASGTNTDTQYF; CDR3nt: TGTGCCACCAGTGTGGCTAGCGGGACCAACACAGATACGCAGTATTTT
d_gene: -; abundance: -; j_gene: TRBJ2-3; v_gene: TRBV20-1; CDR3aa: CSAETGDTQYF; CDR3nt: TGCAGTGCAGAAACAGGGGATACGCAGTATTTT
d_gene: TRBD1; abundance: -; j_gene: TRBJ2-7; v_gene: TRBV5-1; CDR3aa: CASSSTGTGRAYEQYF; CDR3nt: TGCGCCAGCAGCTCCACCGGGACAGGGAGAGCCTACGAGCAGTACTTC
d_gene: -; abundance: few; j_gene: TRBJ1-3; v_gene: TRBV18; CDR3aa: CASSLNLRGPGNTIYF; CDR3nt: TGTGCCAGCTCCCTCAACCTGCGGGGGCCTGGAAACACCATATATTTT
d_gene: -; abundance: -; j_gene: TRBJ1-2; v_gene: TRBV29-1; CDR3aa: CSGGGSAFYGYTF; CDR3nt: TGCAGCGGGGGGGGCAGTGCGTTCTATGGCTACACCTTC
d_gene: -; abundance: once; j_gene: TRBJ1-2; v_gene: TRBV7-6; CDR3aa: CASSLLVGVGYTF; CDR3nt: TGTGCCAGCAGCTTATTGGTCGGTGTTGGCTACACCTTC
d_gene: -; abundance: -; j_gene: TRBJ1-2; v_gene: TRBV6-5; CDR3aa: CASRKGLGYGYTF; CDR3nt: TGTGCCAGCCGGAAGGGACTTGGGTATGGCTACACCTTC
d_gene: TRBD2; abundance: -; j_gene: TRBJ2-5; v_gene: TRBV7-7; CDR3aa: CASSLGLAGGQETQYF; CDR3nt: TGTGCTAGCAGCTTAGGGCTAGCGGGAGGCCAAGAGACCCAGTACTTC
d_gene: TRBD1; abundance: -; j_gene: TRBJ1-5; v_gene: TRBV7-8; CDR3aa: CASSTRQGNNQPQHF; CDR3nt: TGTGCCAGCAGCACGCGACAGGGGAACAATCAGCCCCAGCATTTT
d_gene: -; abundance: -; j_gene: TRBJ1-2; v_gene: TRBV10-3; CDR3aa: CAIRDSSYGYTF; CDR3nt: TGTGCCATCAGAGACAGCTCCTATGGCTACACCTTC
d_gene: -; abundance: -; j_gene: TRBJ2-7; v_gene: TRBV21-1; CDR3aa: CASSPRTSGGGGRAYEQYF; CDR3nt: TGTGCCAGCAGCCCCCGGACTAGCGGAGGGGGGGGGAGAGCCTACGAGCAGTACTTC
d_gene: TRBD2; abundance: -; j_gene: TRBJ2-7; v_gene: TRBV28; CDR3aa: CATLAGGLYEQYF; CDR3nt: TGTGCCACTCTAGCGGGAGGGCTCTACGAGCAGTACTTC
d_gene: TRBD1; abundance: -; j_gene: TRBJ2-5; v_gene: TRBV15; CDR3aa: CATSRDQGAGETQYF; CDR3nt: TGTGCCACCAGCAGAGACCAGGGGGCTGGGGAGACCCAGTACTTC
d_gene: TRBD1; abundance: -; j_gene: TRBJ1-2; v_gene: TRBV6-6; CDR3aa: CASSRKMGGTGDGYTF; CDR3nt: TGTGCCAGCAGTCGAAAGATGGGGGGGACAGGGGATGGCTACACCTTC
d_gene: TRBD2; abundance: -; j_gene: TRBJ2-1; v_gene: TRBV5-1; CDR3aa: CASSEGLVSGNEQFF; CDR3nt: TGCGCCAGCAGCGAAGGACTAGTTTCGGGCAATGAGCAGTTCTTC
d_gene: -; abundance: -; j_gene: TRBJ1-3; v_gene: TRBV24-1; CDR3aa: CATSDSPGSGNTIYF; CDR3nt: TGTGCCACCAGTGATTCGCCCGGTTCTGGAAACACCATATATTTT
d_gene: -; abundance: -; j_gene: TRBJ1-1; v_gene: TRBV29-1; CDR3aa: CSVEGPGGTEAFF; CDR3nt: TGCAGCGTTGAAGGTCCCGGGGGCACTGAAGCTTTCTTT
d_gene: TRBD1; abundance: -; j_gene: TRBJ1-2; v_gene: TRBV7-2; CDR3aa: CASSLDDFRTGSAYTF; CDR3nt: TGTGCCAGCAGCTTAGATGACTTTAGGACAGGGTCGGCCTACACCTTC
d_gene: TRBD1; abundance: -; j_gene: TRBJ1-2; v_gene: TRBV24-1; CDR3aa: CATSARDSLYGYTF; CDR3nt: TGTGCCACCAGTGCCCGGGACAGCCTCTATGGCTACACCTTC
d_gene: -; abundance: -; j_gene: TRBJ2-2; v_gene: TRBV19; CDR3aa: CASSNRNTGELFF; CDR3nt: TGTGCCAGTAGCAACAGGAACACCGGGGAGCTGTTTTTT
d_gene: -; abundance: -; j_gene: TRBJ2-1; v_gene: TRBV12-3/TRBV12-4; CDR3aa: CASRPTGAGEQFF; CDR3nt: TGTGCCAGCAGGCCGACGGGAGCAGGTGAGCAGTTCTTC
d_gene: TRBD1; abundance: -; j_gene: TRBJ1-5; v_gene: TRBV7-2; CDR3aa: CASSPDRDGQPQHF; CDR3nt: TGTGCCAGCAGTCCTGACAGGGATGGACAGCCCCAGCATTTT
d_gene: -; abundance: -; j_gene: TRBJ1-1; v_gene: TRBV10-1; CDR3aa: CASPQDTNTEAFF; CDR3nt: TGCGCCAGCCCACAGGACACGAACACTGAAGCTTTCTTT
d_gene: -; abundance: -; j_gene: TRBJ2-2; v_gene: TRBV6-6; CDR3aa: CASSTRGGDTGELFF; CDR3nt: TGTGCCAGCAGTACCCGCGGAGGCGACACCGGGGAGCTGTTTTTT
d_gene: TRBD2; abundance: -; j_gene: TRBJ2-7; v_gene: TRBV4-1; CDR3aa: CASSLSLAGRYEQYF; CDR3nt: TGCGCCAGCAGCCTATCGCTAGCGGGACGATACGAGCAGTACTTC
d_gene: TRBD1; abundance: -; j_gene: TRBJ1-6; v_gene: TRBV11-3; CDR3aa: CASSNRGAPLHF; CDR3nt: TGTGCCAGCAGCAACAGGGGGGCACCCCTCCACTTT
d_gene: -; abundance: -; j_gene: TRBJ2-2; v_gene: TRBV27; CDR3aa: CASSLFPPLAGQNTGELFF; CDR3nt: TGTGCCAGCAGTTTATTCCCCCCTCTAGCCGGGCAAAACACCGGGGAGCTGTTTTTT
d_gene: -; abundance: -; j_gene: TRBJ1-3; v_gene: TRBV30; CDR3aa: CARREGFSGNTIYF; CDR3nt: TGTGCCCGAAGAGAGGGATTCTCTGGAAACACCATATATTTT
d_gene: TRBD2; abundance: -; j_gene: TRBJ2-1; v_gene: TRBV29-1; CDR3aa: CSVFGRAYNEQFF; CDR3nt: TGCAGCGTTTTCGGGAGGGCTTACAATGAGCAGTTCTTC
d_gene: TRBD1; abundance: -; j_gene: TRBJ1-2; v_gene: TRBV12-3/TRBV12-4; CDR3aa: CASSQGQNYGYTF; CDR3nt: TGTGCCAGCAGTCAGGGACAGAACTATGGCTACACCTTC
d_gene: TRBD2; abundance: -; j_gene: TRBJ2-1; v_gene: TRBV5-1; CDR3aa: CASSLVAGGSYNEQFF; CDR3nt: TGCGCCAGCAGCTTGGTTGCGGGGGGCTCCTACAATGAGCAGTTCTTC
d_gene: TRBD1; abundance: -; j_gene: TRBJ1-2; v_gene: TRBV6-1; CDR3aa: CASSDGTGRGSYGYTF; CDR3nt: TGTGCCAGCAGTGACGGGACAGGCCGGGGTAGCTATGGCTACACCTTC
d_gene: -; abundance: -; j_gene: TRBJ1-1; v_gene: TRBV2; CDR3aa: CASSGYTEAFF; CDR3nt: TGTGCCAGTTCAGGTTACACTGAAGCTTTCTTT
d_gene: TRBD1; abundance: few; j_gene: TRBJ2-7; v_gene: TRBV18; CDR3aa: CASSAQGAYEQYF; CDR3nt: TGTGCCAGCTCAGCGCAGGGGGCTTACGAGCAGTACTTC
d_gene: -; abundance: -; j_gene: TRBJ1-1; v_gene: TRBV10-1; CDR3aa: CASSEGGAGTTEAFF; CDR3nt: TGCGCCAGCAGTGAGGGGGGGGCAGGAACCACTGAAGCTTTCTTT
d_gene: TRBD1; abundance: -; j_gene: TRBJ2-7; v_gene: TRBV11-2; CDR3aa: CASSFDRGSFEQYF; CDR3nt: TGTGCCAGCAGCTTCGACAGGGGATCCTTCGAGCAGTACTTC
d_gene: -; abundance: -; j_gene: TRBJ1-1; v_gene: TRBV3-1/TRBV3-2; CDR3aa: CASSTNTEAFF; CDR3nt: TGTGCCAGCAGCACTAACACTGAAGCTTTCTTT
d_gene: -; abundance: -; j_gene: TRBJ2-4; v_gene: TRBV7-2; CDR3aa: CASSLEMGPPKNIQYF; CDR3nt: TGTGCCAGCAGCTTAGAGATGGGGCCTCCCAAAAACATTCAGTACTTC
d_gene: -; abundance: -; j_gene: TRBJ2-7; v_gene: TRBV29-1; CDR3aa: CSVGAGGLYEQYF; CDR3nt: TGCAGCGTGGGAGCAGGGGGACTGTACGAGCAGTACTTC
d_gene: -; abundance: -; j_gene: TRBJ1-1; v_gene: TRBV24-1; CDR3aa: CAKQTGTTEAFF; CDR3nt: TGTGCCAAGCAAACAGGGACCACTGAAGCTTTCTTT
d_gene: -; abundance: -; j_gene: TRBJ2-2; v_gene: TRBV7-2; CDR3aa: CASGRDRYTGELFF; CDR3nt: TGTGCCAGCGGGCGGGACAGATACACCGGGGAGCTGTTTTTT
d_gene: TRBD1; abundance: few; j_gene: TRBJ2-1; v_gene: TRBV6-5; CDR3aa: CASSYYGTGNEQFF; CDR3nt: TGTGCCAGCAGTTACTATGGGACAGGCAATGAGCAGTTCTTC
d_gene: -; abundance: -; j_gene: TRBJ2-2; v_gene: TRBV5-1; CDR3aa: CASSPEGVGELFF; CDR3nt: TGCGCCAGCAGCCCGGAAGGGGTCGGGGAGCTGTTTTTT